This record concerns one T cell receptor beta chain sequence. The specificity of this receptor is unknown. One base away there is no much larger clone; base qualities are not given. This specimen comes from a study of coeliac disease (dated by TCRdb to between 2020 and 2023). A note on the overall study: Because high-resolution HLA typing was not available, biased TRBV7-2 usage was examined as a proof of principle. Next-generation sequencing of rearranged TRB and TRG CDR3 regions was used on small intestinal lymphocyte fractions taken from coeliac and non-coeliac patients. The study was aimed at characterising TR repertoires of small intestinal T cells in active, refractory type I and gluten-free-diet-treated coeliac disease. A total of some 30 patients took part in the full study: about 22 had serologically confirmed coeliac disease and 8 were controls with non-small intestinal disorders. Samples from some 27 subjects were successfully TRB sequenced, and these included 20 to 25 paired samples of bulk unsorted intraepithelial and lamina propria cells. The paper as a whole reports these results and caveats: TRB and TRG repertoires of active coeliac intraepithelial and lamina propria samples showed lower clonality than controls, suggesting recruitment of diverse T cells. Separating intraepithelial cells from lamina propria cells did not give high-purity fractions, so cross-contamination between the two compartments may have occurred. In the authors' view, the approach was unsuitable for unbiased detection of gliadin-specific T cells, since gliadin-specific T cells are scarce and rarely shared between patients. Published gliadin-specific TRB sequences turned up in about 45% of the 18 coeliac lamina propria samples, compared with only 1 of 6 controls. TRB repertoires were mostly private, with most amino acid sequences found in only one sample, and V-gene usage showed no significant difference between disease groups.

Library preparation used the immunoSEQ multiplex PCR assay. The TR loci underwent multiplexed PCR amplification, with J gene segments targeted by reverse primers and V gene segments targeted by forward primers. The Illumina HiSeq System was used to sequence the amplified CDR3 regions. In the original analysis: To strip out PCR and sequencing errors and collapse the data into unique sequences, a nearest-neighbour algorithm merged closely related reads. Each repertoire was summarised by clonality and by T cell density, with T cell density defined as TR molecules per amount of genomic DNA input. CDR3 amino acid sequences present in at least 80% of unsorted samples were defined as public TRs and were then tested for differential abundance between coeliac and control samples. Every lamina propria sample was checked against a list of about 230 published gliadin-specific TRB sequences. Differences in clonality and density between disease groups were tested by Kruskal-Wallis tests, followed by Dunn post-tests. TCRdb re-hosts the immuneACCESS table, in-frame sequences only. Its copies lack some clones; in the studies checked, an unresolved V gene accounts for under half of them, and the cause for the rest is not known. V and J calls and clone size follow that table, whereas D and trimming were derived from the DNA. The sample records 2,000 to 2,500 clones, 60% to 75% of which are singletons. 14% of the sample is in the top ten clones.

The CDR3 measures 16 amino acids from cysteine to phenylalanine. Solely the CDR3 DNA is kept, with 48 bases framed from the first base. Unmatched junction bases come to 5, with V trimmed by 1 base and J by 5 bases. From the germline V gene, CDR1 is SNHLY and CDR2 is FYNNEI. Cells were frozen in aliquots of 500,000 in DMSO/FBS in liquid nitrogen, and a single aliquot from each fraction was used for sequencing. All 30 or so patients in the study underwent endoscopy and small intestinal biopsy. Once intraepithelial cells had been isolated, the leftover biopsy tissue was digested with collagenase to release lamina propria cells. Genomic DNA was extracted from frozen unsorted cell fractions with the Qiagen DNeasy blood extraction kit.

The receptor was derived from a human donor without celiac disease. The rearranged segments are TRBV2 and TRBJ2-1, with 10 bases aligning to TRBD2. Sample: lymphocytes from the gut lamina propria. The cell subset or site tag for this specimen amounts to: lamina propria cell (LPC) fraction of small intestinal biopsy. The sequenced DNA: TGTGCCAGCAGTGAAGTGCGTCTAGCGGGAGACAATGAGCAGTTCTTC. It is translated as CASSEVRLAGDNEQFF. This CDR3, with the reference TRBV2 and TRBJ2-1 proteins standing in past its ends, gives the full variable domain EPEVTQTPSHQVTQMGQEVILRCVPISNHLYFYWYRQILGQKVEFLVSFYNNEISEKSEIFDDQFSVERPDGSNFTLKIRSTKLEDSAMYFCASSEVRLAGDNEQFFGPGTRLTVL.